This T cell receptor beta chain was captured by sequencing in a study of blood T cell repertoires in COVID-19. Study in general: The analysed material was cDNA or gDNA that came from T cells, B-cell-depleted T cells, or PBMCs.

TCRdb's copy holds only in-frame clones and misses some; the assay was immunoSEQ multiplex PCR. Of fewer than 250,000 clones in the sample, 65% to 85% are singletons; the top ten hold around 3.5%. Recovery among Cohort 3 donors was established by two negative PCRs, clearance, or symptom resolution. The CDR3 is 11 amino acids. CDR1 is MNHEY, CDR2 SVGAGI, per germline. Deletions cut 6 bases from V and 8 bases from J, with 10 bases between. This clonotype was obtained from a woman in her 30s who had recovered from COVID-19. The sequenced sample was PBMCs or T cells enriched from blood (not recorded which). V is TRBV6-5 and J is TRBJ2-5, with D unclear. The CDR3 nucleotides read TGTGCCAGCAGCGACGGGTTTACCCAGTACTTC. Protein sequence: CASSDGFTQYF.